This TCR beta chain was documented in a study of technical replicates of blood from several donors. The CDR3 length is 15 residues. From germline, CDR1 is SGDLS and CDR2 YYNGEE. V lost 0 bases to trimming and J lost 6 bases; unmatched junction nucleotides: 4. On this clone: This sample also contains other DNA sequences that code for the same CDR3.

Clones were read by immunoSEQ multiplex PCR, and TCRdb kept only the in-frame ones, dropping some. The data contain 95,000 to 100,000 clones, 96% of them singletons. The V gene is TRBV9, the J gene TRBJ2-2; 8 bases fit TRBD2. This sequence was found in a human donor in good health. The sample consisted of T cells isolated from PBMCs. The CDR3 DNA reads TGTGCCAGCAGCGTAGCACTAGCGGCGGCCGGGGAGCTGTTTTTT. It encodes CASSVALAAAGELFF.